This T cell receptor (beta chain) was sequenced during a study of blood T cell repertoires in COVID-19. Background on the study: The cDNA or gDNA used as material had been derived from T cells, B-cell-depleted T cells, or PBMCs.

Enrollees, about 18 to 95 years old, lived in some 24 US areas. Donors in Cohort 3 counted as recovered after two negative PCRs, clearance, or symptom resolution. Measured with immunoSEQ multiplex PCR; TCRdb has only the in-frame clones, and not every one. Found here are approximately 390,000 clones, just under 90% of them singletons; the top ten hold about 10%. The CDR3 covers 15 residues. The germline V gene has CDR1 SGHRS and CDR2 YFSETQ. V lost 0 bases, J lost 5 bases, and 14 bases lay in between. This sequence originates from a woman aged 45-60 years who had recovered from COVID-19. The chain combines TRBV5-1 with TRBJ1-2; possible D gene TRBD1, 5 bases. Material: PBMCs or T cells enriched from blood (not recorded which). The CDR3 DNA reads as TGCGCCAGCAGCTTGGGATTGGAGGGGAGTTATGGCTACACCTTC. Translating it yields CASSLGLEGSYGYTF.